This T cell receptor (beta chain) originates from a study of cytomegalovirus exposure and HLA in healthy donors. Study results and limitations: Investigators reported approximately 170 TCR beta chains as tied to cytomegalovirus. It was reportedly the case that the classifier diagnosed cytomegalovirus status with high specificity and sensitivity.

Assay used: immunoSEQ multiplex PCR; TCRdb lists only in-frame clones, some missing. Found here are over 130,000 clones, roughly 86% of them singletons; the top ten hold roughly 9%. V lost 4 bases, J lost 4 bases, and 16 bases lay in between. The CDR3 runs to 15 residues. Germline loops: CDR1 SGDLS, CDR2 YYNGEE. Of note for this clone: The target antigen is unknown.

The chain has TRBV9 and TRBJ2-3; D not certain. Sequenced: PBMCs. The sequence came from a man between 18 and 29 years old in good health and CMV-seropositive. CDR3 coding DNA: TGTGCCAGCAGCCCCTCCCCGCGGCCGCCAGATACGCAGTATTTT. It translates to CASSPSPRPPDTQYF.